One sample yielded the 9 T cell receptor beta chains listed below, sequenced in a study of cytomegalovirus exposure and HLA in healthy donors. PCR was performed using 60 Vbeta and 13 Jbeta primers. The protocol was immunoSEQ multiplex PCR, while the TCRdb copy is restricted to in-frame clones and leaves out a portion. This table has over 100,000 clones, 70% to 85% appearing once. Sequenced input: PBMCs. Receptors originate from a female donor in good health and CMV-seronegative.

The chain's CDR3 is CATSRGTSGRNEQFF. CDR3 coding DNA: TGTGCCACCAGCAGAGGAACTAGCGGGAGGAATGAGCAGTTCTTC. The chain uses TRBV15 and TRBJ2-1; 12 bases fit TRBD2. V lost 1 base and J lost 7; bases outside the gene matches: 2. CDR3 length: 15 residues. The germline V gene encodes CDR1 LNHNV and CDR2 YYDKDF (reference sequence).

This chain connects TRBV18 to TRBJ2-2; possible D gene TRBD1, 5 bases. CDR3 length: 15 residues. V was pared by 5 bases and J by 5 bases, with 15 bases between. Germline V gene data show CDR1 as KGHSH and CDR2 as LQKENI. The CDR3: CASSGPDIETGELFF. CDR3 in DNA: TGTGCCAGCTCAGGCCCGGACATAGAGACCGGGGAGCTGTTTTTT.

The J gene is TRBJ2-3, the V gene TRBV4-2; 7 bases agree with TRBD2. Trimming took 0 bases from V and 0 from J; bases not matched to a gene: 12. CDR1 and CDR2 (germline): LGHNA, YNFKEQ. This CDR3 region has 19 residues. DNA for the CDR3: TGTGCCAGCAGCCAAGATTGGAGAAGGAGCGGGACTAGCACAGATACGCAGTATTTT. This codes for CASSQDWRRSGTSTDTQYF.

V and J are TRBV28 and TRBJ1-2; D gene uncertain. Germline values: CDR1 MDHEN, CDR2 SYDVKM. V lost 0 bases, J lost 3 bases, and 14 bases lay in between. The CDR3 covers 16 residues. CDR3 nucleotides: TGTGCCAGCAGTTTATGGCAGAGCCGCGGGGACTATGGCTACACCTTC. Encoded protein: CASSLWQSRGDYGYTF.

The chain couples TRBV28 to TRBJ1-2, with TRBD1 as a possible D gene (5 bases). This CDR3 has 13 residues. Germline V gene sequence: CDR1 MDHEN, CDR2 SYDVKM. V lost 7 bases and J lost 8, with 17 bases in between. The CDR3 nucleotides are TGTGCCAGCACCCTGCCATCAGGGCACGGCTACACCTTC. It is translated as CASTLPSGHGYTF.

The chain joins TRBV29-1 to TRBJ1-2; 11 bases agree with TRBD1. Per germline, CDR1 SQVTM and CDR2 ANQGSEA. Germline trimming cut 8 bases from V and 7 bases from J; bases unmatched to any gene: 6. This CDR3 spans 12 amino acids. As DNA, the CDR3 is TGCAGCCTGGGACAGGGGGAGTCTGGCTACACCTTC. Its protein is CSLGQGESGYTF.

This clone was recorded only once. The V gene is TRBV19, the J gene TRBJ2-7; no clear D gene. Per germline, CDR1 LNHDA and CDR2 SQIVND (reference sequence). The V end was cut by 6 bases, the J end by 3 bases, with 9 bases between. The CDR3 spans 12 residues. CDR3 sequence reads: CASRAPGYEQYF. The CDR3 nucleotides are TGTGCCAGTAGGGCCCCGGGCTACGAGCAGTACTTC.

The chain couples TRBV5-4 to TRBJ2-5; 7 positions match TRBD1. CDR1 is SGHNT and CDR2 is YYREEE in the germline V gene (reference sequence). The junction had 12 bases not matched to a gene; V was cut back by 3 bases and J by 4 bases. The CDR3 consists of 16 residues. The CDR3 DNA reads TGTGCCAGCAGCTCCCGACAGGGCACCCGGCTAGAGACCCAGTACTTC. Protein product: CASSSRQGTRLETQYF.

This chain joins TRBV7-9 and TRBJ1-2, with a weak D call TRBD1 (6 bases). V lost 4 bases and J lost 3, with 15 bases in between. The CDR3 is 15 amino acids. Per the germline V gene, CDR1 is SEHNR and CDR2 is FQNEAQ (reference sequence). CDR3 residues: CASSSSGEYDYGYTF. CDR3 nucleotides: TGTGCCAGCAGCTCCTCAGGGGAGTATGACTATGGCTACACCTTC.